Given below is one TCR beta chain in context. This sample was included in a study of identical twins. Unique molecular identifiers were present on the cDNA, which also gained a universal primer site by template switching. A single record per CDR3 protein comes from TCRdb applying MiXCR to the 5' RACE reads. The table records about 500,000 distinct CDR3 sequences, around an eighth of them present only once. The data also belong to a second study, concerning yellow fever vaccine responses in identical twins. From that second work: Twins reportedly appeared to share part of their vaccine T cell response while keeping part individual.

The TCR was taken from a woman under 30 in good health. The sequenced material came from CD4+ T cells sorted from blood.

CDR3 nucleotide sequence: TGTGCCTGGATGGTTCGCGATGAGCAGTTCTTC. Amino acids: CAWMVRDEQFF. The chain recombines TRBV30 with TRBJ2-1, with D unclear. Germline CDR1 and CDR2: GTSNPN and SVGIG (reference sequence). CDR3 length: 11 residues. Trimming shortened V by 4 bases and J by 8 bases, and 9 bases separated the two germline ends.